Listed below are T cell receptor beta chains from one sample, sequenced in a study of beta chain features in type 1 diabetes. Repertoires were generated with immunoSEQ multiplex PCR, while TCRdb's copy carries only in-frame clones and drops some. The profile shows fewer than 250,000 clones, about 9.3% of them singletons. The source material was naive CD4+ T cells from blood. The receptor source for this set is a woman in her late teens or twenties in good health. Both conserved end residues are part of each CDR3. The D gene is left open where the match is weak. The size entry is marked missing in some rows and otherwise reads once, few, many or a size class.

TRBJ1-4,few,TRBV7-9,TRBD1,15,CASSLFGTGDEKLFF,TGTGCCAGCAGCTTATTCGGGACAGGGGATGAAAAACTGTTTTTT
TRBJ2-5,NA,TRBV6-1,TRBD1,15,CASSFVDRRQETQYF,TGTGCCAGCAGTTTCGTGGACAGGAGACAAGAGACCCAGTACTTC
TRBJ2-6,NA,TRBV4-1,NA,16,CASSQDVGAGANVLTF,TGCGCCAGCAGCCAAGATGTGGGAGCTGGGGCCAACGTCCTGACTTTC
TRBJ1-1,NA,TRBV10-1,NA,14,CASSESPGNTEAFF,TGCGCCAGCAGTGAGTCGCCGGGGAACACTGAAGCTTTCTTT
TRBJ2-5,few,TRBV5-5,TRBD1,14,CASSWGQDQETQYF,TGTGCCAGCAGCTGGGGACAGGACCAAGAGACCCAGTACTTC
TRBJ2-7,NA,TRBV6-4,NA,14,CASSDWSDSYEQYF,TGTGCCAGCAGTGACTGGAGTGACTCCTACGAGCAGTACTTC
TRBJ2-1,few,TRBV29-1,NA,13,CSAKGEALAEQFF,TGCAGCGCAAAGGGGGAAGCCCTGGCTGAGCAGTTCTTC
TRBJ2-1,few,TRBV18,NA,13,CASSNKQDNEQFF,TGTGCCAGCTCAAACAAACAAGACAATGAGCAGTTCTTC
TRBJ2-1,few,TRBV5-1,TRBD2,17,CASSYGLAGDTADEQFF,TGCGCCAGCAGTTATGGACTAGCGGGAGACACAGCCGATGAGCAGTTCTTC
TRBJ2-7,few,TRBV5-1,TRBD1,14,CASSLPGQGVLQYF,TGCGCCAGCAGCCTACCGGGACAGGGTGTTTTGCAGTACTTC
TRBJ2-1,NA,TRBV7-8,NA,11,CASSHPGWEFF,TGTGCCAGCAGCCACCCGGGGTGGGAGTTCTTC
TRBJ2-1,NA,TRBV9,TRBD2,16,CASSPPGTSSYNEQFF,TGTGCCAGCAGCCCCCCCGGGACTAGCTCCTACAATGAGCAGTTCTTC
TRBJ2-1,NA,TRBV27,TRBD1,19,CASKPGTGNIRVGFNEQFF,TGTGCCAGCAAGCCCGGGACAGGAAACATTAGGGTCGGGTTCAATGAGCAGTTCTTC
TRBJ1-1,NA,TRBV10-3,NA,10,CATRNTEAFF,TGTGCCACCCGGAACACTGAAGCTTTCTTT
TRBJ1-1,NA,TRBV9,TRBD1,15,CASSARTGADAEAFF,TGTGCCAGCAGCGCCCGAACAGGGGCCGACGCTGAAGCTTTCTTT
TRBJ1-2,NA,TRBV5-1,NA,15,CASSSNGDANYGYTF,TGCGCCAGCAGCTCCAATGGAGACGCTAACTATGGCTACACCTTC
TRBJ1-3,NA,TRBV11-2,TRBD1,14,CASSWTGSGNTIYF,TGTGCCAGCAGCTGGACAGGCTCTGGAAACACCATATATTTT
TRBJ1-2,few,TRBV11-2,NA,13,CASSDTGFYGYTF,TGTGCCAGCAGCGATACAGGGTTCTATGGCTACACCTTC
TRBJ1-6,NA,TRBV18,TRBD1,14,CASSPVDRESPLHF,TGTGCCAGCTCACCAGTGGACAGGGAATCACCCCTCCACTTT
TRBJ1-6,NA,TRBV5-6,TRBD1,14,CASSFGQGEQPLHF,TGTGCCAGCAGCTTTGGTCAGGGGGAGCAACCCCTCCACTTT
TRBJ1-1,NA,TRBV6-1,TRBD1,14,CASSTGTGRTEAFF,TGTGCCAGCAGTACCGGGACAGGGCGGACTGAAGCTTTCTTT
TRBJ2-3,few,TRBV30,NA,14,CAWSAPGFTDTQYF,TGTGCCTGGAGTGCCCCGGGATTCACAGATACGCAGTATTTT
TRBJ2-7,few,TRBV2,NA,13,CASRNVPGYEQYF,TGTGCCAGCAGGAACGTCCCGGGTTACGAGCAGTACTTC
TRBJ1-4,NA,TRBV30,TRBD1,13,CAWSGDRGEKLFF,TGTGCCTGGAGTGGGGACAGGGGAGAAAAACTGTTTTTT
TRBJ2-7,few,TRBV5-1,NA,13,CASSIEDSYEQYF,TGCGCCAGCAGTATCGAGGATTCCTACGAGCAGTACTTC
TRBJ2-5,few,TRBV11-2,NA,13,CASSRDFPETQYF,TGTGCCAGCAGCCGGGACTTCCCTGAGACCCAGTACTTC
TRBJ1-4,NA,TRBV7-2,TRBD1,13,CASSWTGGEKLFF,TGTGCCAGCAGCTGGACAGGGGGTGAAAAACTGTTTTTT
TRBJ1-5,NA,TRBV10-3,NA,14,CAISESRGNQPQHF,TGTGCCATCAGTGAGTCACGAGGTAATCAGCCCCAGCATTTT
TRBJ2-7,few,TRBV7-9,TRBD2,14,CASSVGTSGRDQYF,TGTGCCAGCAGCGTCGGGACTAGCGGGAGGGACCAGTACTTC
TRBJ2-5,few,TRBV25-1,NA,13,CASSEGARETQYF,TGTGCCAGCAGTGAGGGGGCGCGGGAGACCCAGTACTTC
TRBJ2-5,many,TRBV7-9,TRBD1,15,CASSWDRGRQETQYF,TGTGCCAGCAGCTGGGACAGGGGGCGACAGGAGACCCAGTACTTC
TRBJ2-5,NA,TRBV10-3,TRBD1,17,CAISDWGNRQGQETQYF,TGTGCCATCAGTGATTGGGGAAATCGACAGGGGCAAGAGACCCAGTACTTC
TRBJ1-2,NA,TRBV25-1,NA,13,CASSERTAYGYTF,TGTGCCAGCAGTGAAAGGACAGCCTATGGCTACACCTTC
TRBJ2-1,NA,TRBV11-2,TRBD1,15,CASQGVGQAPNEQFF,TGTGCCAGCCAAGGGGTCGGACAGGCCCCCAATGAGCAGTTCTTC
TRBJ1-2,NA,TRBV4-2,NA,16,CASRLPVQGRDYGYTF,TGTGCCAGCAGACTACCGGTCCAGGGCCGGGACTATGGCTACACCTTC
TRBJ1-2,NA,TRBV6-1,TRBD1,13,CASSAKGQVGYTF,TGTGCCAGCAGTGCAAAGGGACAGGTTGGCTACACCTTC